This T cell receptor (beta chain) was found in a study of blood T cell repertoires in COVID-19. Background on the study: The cDNA or gDNA used as material had been derived from T cells, B-cell-depleted T cells, or PBMCs.

Study processing details: Cell counts per sample came from amplifying reference gene primers. Clones were sequenced by immunoSEQ multiplex PCR, and TCRdb holds only the in-frame ones, with some missing. The V and J calls and the clone size are those of that table, but D and trimming were determined from the DNA. The table shows hundreds of thousands of clones, with 80% to 90% occurring only once. Germline CDR1 LNHNV, CDR2 YYDKDF (reference sequence). There are 15 residues in the CDR3. Turning to this clone: Germline and junction disagree at one end, which may indicate a read error.

The receptor comes from a woman older than 75 with COVID-19, enrolled during active disease. Sequenced material: peripheral blood. J is TRBJ2-5 and V is TRBV15; D might be TRBD1 (6 bases). Written as DNA, the CDR3 is TGTGCCACCAGCAGAGTGAGGGGGTCTCAAGGGACCCAGTACTTC. Its protein is CATSRVRGSQGTQYF.